The rows below give T cell receptor beta chains drawn from one sample of a study of low-dose radiotherapy and immunotherapy resistance in tumors. TCRdb re-analysed the reads in MiXCR, keeping a single row per CDR3 protein. In the table there are about 60,000 distinct CDR3 sequences, approximately 22% of which are singletons. The source was PBMCs, collected after low-dose radiotherapy plus immunotherapy. These receptors were obtained from a male donor with prostate cancer. Both conserved end residues are part of each CDR3.

V	CDR3
TRBV20-1	CSAKKPGQSSGNTIYF
TRBV7-9	CASSYLIRLAGMIGANVLTF
TRBV20-1	CSARSRPEAGAFF
TRBV28	CASSSPYGTQFGTLHF
TRBV18	CASSQEGNSNQPQHF
TRBV4-1	CASSQGQVEYEQYF
TRBV6-2/TRBV6-3	CASLTSARTQGVSYNEQFF
TRBV7-3	CASSLSAYNEQFF
TRBV10-2	CASSESALAGTGDTQYF
TRBV5-1	CASLPGPGTDTQYF
TRBV4-2	CASSQDWTGSGANVLTF
TRBV19	CASSIGTSGRYNEQFF
TRBV30	CAWSTYNSYEQYF
TRBV12-3/TRBV12-4	CASTWGGNAEAFF